The entry below gives a single T cell receptor beta chain sequence along with its context. Antigen: not known. An input of about 0.5 to 1 ug of RNA was subjected to reverse transcription using random hexamers. The authors amplified TCR beta CDR3 across 54 Vbeta and 13 Jbeta using immunoSEQ multiplex PCR. TCRdb used MiXCR to reprocess the immunoSEQ multiplex PCR reads, holding one entry per CDR3 protein. Among approximately 150,000 distinct CDR3 sequences listed, less than 95% were seen once. This sample is part of a study of CD8 T cells in Susac syndrome. Whole-study results and caveats: A relatively small number of individuals underwent TCR sequencing and HLA analysis.

Sequencing of TCR beta covered CD8+ and CD4+ T cells obtained from blood. While CD8+ and CD4+ T cells were isolated negatively, TEMRA cells were enriched by FACS. The V and J ends lost 4 bases and 5 bases respectively, with 23 bases between them. This CDR3 comprises 18 residues. Germline CDR1 MNHEY, CDR2 SMNVEV (reference sequence). The source of this sequence is a human donor in good health. V usage is TRBV27 and J usage is TRBJ2-2; D remains unclear. The source material was CD4+ T cells from PBMCs. CDR3 sequence reads: CASSWSRIDSSRTGELFF. CDR3 in DNA: TGTGCCAGCAGTTGGTCCAGGATCGACTCCTCGAGAACCGGGGAGCTGTTTTTT.